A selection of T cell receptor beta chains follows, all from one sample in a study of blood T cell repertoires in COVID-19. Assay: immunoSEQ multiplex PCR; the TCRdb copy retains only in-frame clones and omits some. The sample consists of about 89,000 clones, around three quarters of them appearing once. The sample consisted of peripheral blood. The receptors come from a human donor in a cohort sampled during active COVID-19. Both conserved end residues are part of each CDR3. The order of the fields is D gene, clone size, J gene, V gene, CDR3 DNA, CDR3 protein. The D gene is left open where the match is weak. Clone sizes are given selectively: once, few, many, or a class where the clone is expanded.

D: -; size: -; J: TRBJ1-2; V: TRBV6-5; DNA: TGTGCCAGCAGTTTAAACAGGGCCTATGGCTACACCTTC; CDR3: CASSLNRAYGYTF
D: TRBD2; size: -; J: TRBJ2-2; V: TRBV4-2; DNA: TGTGCCAGCAGCTGGTCGGGAGGGGACACCGGGGAGCTGTTTTTT; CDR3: CASSWSGGDTGELFF
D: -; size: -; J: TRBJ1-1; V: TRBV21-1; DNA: TGTGCCAGCAGCAAAGGTCAGAGGGACACTGAAGCTTTCTTT; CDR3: CASSKGQRDTEAFF
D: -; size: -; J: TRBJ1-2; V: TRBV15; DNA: TGTGCCACCAGCAGAGATCGCTATGGCTACACCTTC; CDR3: CATSRDRYGYTF
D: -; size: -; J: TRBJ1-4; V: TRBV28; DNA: TGTGCCAGCACCGAGATGGATGAAAAACTGTTTTTT; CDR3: CASTEMDEKLFF
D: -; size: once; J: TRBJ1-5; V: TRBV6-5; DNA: TGTGCCAGCAGTTACGGGGGGAAGGAGCCCCAGCATTTT; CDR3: CASSYGGKEPQHF
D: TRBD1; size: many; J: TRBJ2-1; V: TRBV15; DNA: TGTGCCACCAGCAGAGAAACAGGGGCCCTATACAATGAGCAGTTCTTC; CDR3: CATSRETGALYNEQFF
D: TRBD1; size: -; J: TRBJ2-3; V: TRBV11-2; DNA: TGTGCCAGCAGCTTAGTAGTAGGGGGCGGCGATACGCAGTATTTT; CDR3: CASSLVVGGGDTQYF
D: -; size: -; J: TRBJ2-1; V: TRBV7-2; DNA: TGTGCCAGCAGCTTAATCTGGGGCAACAGCAATGAGCAGTTCTTC; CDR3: CASSLIWGNSNEQFF
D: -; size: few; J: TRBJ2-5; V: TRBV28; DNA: TGTGCCAGCAGCCATCGGGGTCGCACACCCCAAGAGACCCAGTACTTC; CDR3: CASSHRGRTPQETQYF
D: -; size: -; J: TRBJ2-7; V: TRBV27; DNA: TGTGCCAGCAGTTTAGGGACAATGTCCGAGCAGTACTTC; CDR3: CASSLGTMSEQYF
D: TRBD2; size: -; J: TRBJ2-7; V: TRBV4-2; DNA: TGTGCCAGCAGCCAAGCGCTAGCGGGAACCTACGAGCAGTACTTC; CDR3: CASSQALAGTYEQYF
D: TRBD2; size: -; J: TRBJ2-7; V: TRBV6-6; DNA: TGTGCCAGCACGTCTAGCGGGTTCCACGAGCAGTACTTC; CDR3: CASTSSGFHEQYF
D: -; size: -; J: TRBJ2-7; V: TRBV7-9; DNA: TGTGCCAGCTCCCCGGGGTTGGTAACCTACGAGCAGTACTTC; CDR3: CASSPGLVTYEQYF
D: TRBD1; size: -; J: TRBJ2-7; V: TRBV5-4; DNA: TGTGCCAGCAGCTTGGGCAGGGGGAGTAAGCAGTACTTC; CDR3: CASSLGRGSKQYF
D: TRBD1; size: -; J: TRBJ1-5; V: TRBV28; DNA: TGTGCCAGCAGTCCGTTGGGACAGGGGAACCAGCCCCAGCATTTT; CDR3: CASSPLGQGNQPQHF